This is a list of T cell receptor beta chains from one sample in a study of cytomegalovirus exposure and HLA in healthy donors. Clones were sequenced by immunoSEQ multiplex PCR, and TCRdb holds only the in-frame ones, with some missing. The table records 150,000 to 200,000 clones, 76% of them present only once. The specimen sequenced was PBMCs. Receptor source: a man aged 18 to 35 in good health and CMV-seronegative. Each CDR3 is given with its conserved first and last residue. Each record gives: J gene, clone size, D gene, V gene, CDR3 DNA, CDR3 protein. A D gene is named only where the DNA matches it firmly. Size tells how often a clone was seen (once, few, many) or the class of an expanded clone, and some rows leave it out.

TRBJ2-3	-	TRBD1	TRBV11-3	TGTGCCAGCAGCATAGGACAGGGAGGAGATACGCAGTATTTT	CASSIGQGGDTQYF
TRBJ1-5	-	-	TRBV6-6	TGTGCCGCCGAGAGAGAAGGGGGATCGGGTCAGCCCCAGCATTTT	CAAEREGGSGQPQHF
TRBJ2-6	-	-	TRBV10-3	TGTGCCATCAGTGCGGGGGATGGGGCCAACGTCCTGACTTTC	CAISAGDGANVLTF
TRBJ1-1	-	TRBD1	TRBV19	TGTGCCAGTAGTCACCGGACAGGGACGGATGGGGACACTGAAGCTTTCTTT	CASSHRTGTDGDTEAFF
TRBJ2-1	once	-	TRBV2	TGTGCCAGCAGTGAAACCAGGGATAATGAGCAGTTCTTC	CASSETRDNEQFF
TRBJ2-3	-	-	TRBV11-2	TGTGCCAGCAGCTTAAGTGGCAACACAGATACGCAGTATTTT	CASSLSGNTDTQYF
TRBJ1-4	-	-	TRBV6-1	TGTGCCAGCAGTGAAAGGGCCAAGGGGTGGGCAACTAATGAAAAACTGTTTTTT	CASSERAKGWATNEKLFF
TRBJ1-2	-	-	TRBV19	TGTGCCAGTAGTATTTGGGGTTTGGGCGGGAGAGCTAACTATGGCTACACCTTC	CASSIWGLGGRANYGYTF
TRBJ2-1	-	TRBD1	TRBV7-9	TGTGCCAGCAGCCCGACGACAGGGGCATCCTACAATGAGCAGTTCTTC	CASSPTTGASYNEQFF
TRBJ2-2	-	TRBD2	TRBV27	TGTGCCAGCAGTTGGGGACTAGCGGGGACTATCACCGGGGAGCTGTTTTTT	CASSWGLAGTITGELFF